This TCR beta chain was retrieved from a study of blood T cell repertoires in COVID-19. Sequencing used immunoSEQ multiplex PCR; TCRdb keeps in-frame clones, though not all of them. The sample contains 200,000 to 250,000 clones, roughly four fifths of which appear only once. CDR1 and CDR2 from the germline V gene are MNHEY and SVGAGI. CDR3 length: 14 residues. Trimming pared 5 bases from V and 5 bases from J, leaving 10 bases between. Material for sequencing was peripheral blood. The TCR originated in a woman of 80 years or more with acute or convalescent COVID-19. This rearrangement joins TRBV6-5 to TRBJ1-6, with D tentatively TRBD1 (6 bases). The CDR3 DNA sequence: TGTGCCAGCAGTCTCGACAGGAATAATTCACCCCTCCACTTT. Protein product: CASSLDRNNSPLHF.